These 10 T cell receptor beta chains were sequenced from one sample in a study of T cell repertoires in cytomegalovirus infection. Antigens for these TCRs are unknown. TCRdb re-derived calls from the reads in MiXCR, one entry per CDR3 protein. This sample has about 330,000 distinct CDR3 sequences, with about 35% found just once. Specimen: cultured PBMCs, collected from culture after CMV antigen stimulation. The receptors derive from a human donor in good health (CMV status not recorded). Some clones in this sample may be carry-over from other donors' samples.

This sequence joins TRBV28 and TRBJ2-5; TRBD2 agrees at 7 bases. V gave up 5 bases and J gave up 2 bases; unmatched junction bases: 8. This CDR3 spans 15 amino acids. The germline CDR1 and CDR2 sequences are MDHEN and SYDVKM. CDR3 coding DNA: TGTGCCAGCAGTAAACCTCTGGGAGGGCAAGAGACCCAGTACTTC. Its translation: CASSKPLGGQETQYF.

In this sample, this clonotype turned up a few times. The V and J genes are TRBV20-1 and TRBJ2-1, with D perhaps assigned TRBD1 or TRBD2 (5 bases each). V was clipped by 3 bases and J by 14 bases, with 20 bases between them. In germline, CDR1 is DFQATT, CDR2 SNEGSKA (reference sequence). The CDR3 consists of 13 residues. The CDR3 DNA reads TGCAGTGCTAGTCCCGGGACCTCCAAAGGGGAGTTCTTC. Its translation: CSASPGTSKGEFF.

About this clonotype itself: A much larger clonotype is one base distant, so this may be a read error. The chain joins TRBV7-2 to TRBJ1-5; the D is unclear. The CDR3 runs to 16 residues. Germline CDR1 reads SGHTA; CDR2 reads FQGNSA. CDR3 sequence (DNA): TGTGCCAGCAGCTTAGATCCGGGCTATAGCACTCAGCCCCAGCATTTT. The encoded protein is CASSLDPGYSTQPQHF.

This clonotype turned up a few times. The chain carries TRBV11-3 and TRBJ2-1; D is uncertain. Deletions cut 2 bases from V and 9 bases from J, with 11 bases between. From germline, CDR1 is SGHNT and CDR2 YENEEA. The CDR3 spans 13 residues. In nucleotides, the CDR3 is TGTGCCAGCAGCTTAAGGTCTTTCAGTGAGCAGTTCTTC. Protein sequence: CASSLRSFSEQFF.

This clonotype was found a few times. The CDR3 DNA is TGCAGTGCTAGTGGACTAGGGGGCTACGAGCAGTACGTC. Translated: CSASGLGGYEQYV. V gene TRBV20-1 combines with J gene TRBJ2-7; tentatively, D is TRBD2 (7 bases). Trimming removed 3 bases at V and 3 bases at J, with 12 bases between. CDR1 is DFQATT and CDR2 is SNEGSKA in the germline V gene (reference sequence). This CDR3 comprises 13 residues.

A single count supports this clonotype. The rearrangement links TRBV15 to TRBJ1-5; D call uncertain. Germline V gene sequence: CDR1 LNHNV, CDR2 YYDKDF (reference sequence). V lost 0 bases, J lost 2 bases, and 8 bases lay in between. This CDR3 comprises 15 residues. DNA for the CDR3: TGTGCCACCAGCAGAGAGGGGTCGGGCAATCAGCCCCAGCATTTT. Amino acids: CATSREGSGNQPQHF. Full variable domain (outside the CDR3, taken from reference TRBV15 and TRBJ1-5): DAMVIQNPRYQVTQFGKPVTLSCSQTLNHNVMYWYQQKSSQAPKLLFHYYDKDFNNEADTPDNFQSRRPNTSFCFLDIRSPGLGDTAMYLCATSREGSGNQPQHFGDGTRLSIL.

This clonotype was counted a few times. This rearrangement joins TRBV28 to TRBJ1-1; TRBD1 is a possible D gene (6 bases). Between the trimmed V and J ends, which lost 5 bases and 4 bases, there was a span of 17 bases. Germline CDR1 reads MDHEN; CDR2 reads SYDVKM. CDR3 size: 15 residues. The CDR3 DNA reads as TGTGCCAGCAGTAAATTATCAGGGGTGGGCACTGAAGCTTTCTTT. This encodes CASSKLSGVGTEAFF.

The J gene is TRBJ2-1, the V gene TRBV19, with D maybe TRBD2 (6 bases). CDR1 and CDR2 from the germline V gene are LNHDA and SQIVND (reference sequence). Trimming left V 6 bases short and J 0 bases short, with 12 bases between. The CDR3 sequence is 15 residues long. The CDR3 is CASSDSTSSYNEQFF. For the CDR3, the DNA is TGTGCCAGTAGCGACTCGACTAGCTCCTACAATGAGCAGTTCTTC. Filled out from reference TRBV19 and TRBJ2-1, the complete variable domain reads DGGITQSPKYLFRKEGQNVTLSCEQNLNHDAMYWYRQDPGQGLRLIYYSQIVNDFQKGDIAEGYSVSREKKESFPLTVTSAQKNPTAFYLCASSDSTSSYNEQFFGPGTRLTVL.

CDR3 region: CASSLDGLAGAEQYF. The DNA for the CDR3 is TGTGCCAGCAGCTTAGATGGTCTAGCGGGAGCCGAGCAGTACTTC. The chain uses TRBV11-2 and TRBJ2-7, with TRBD2 matching 10 bases. The CDR3 consists of 15 residues. V shed 0 bases and J 6 bases; nucleotides not matched to a gene: 5. Germline V CDR1 and CDR2: SGHAT, FQNNGV.

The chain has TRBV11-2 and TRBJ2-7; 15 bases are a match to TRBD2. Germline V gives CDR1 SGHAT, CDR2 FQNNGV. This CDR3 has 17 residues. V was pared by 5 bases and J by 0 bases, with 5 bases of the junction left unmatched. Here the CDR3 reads CASSHGLAGGYSYEQYF. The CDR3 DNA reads TGTGCCAGCAGCCACGGACTAGCGGGAGGGTACTCCTACGAGCAGTACTTC.